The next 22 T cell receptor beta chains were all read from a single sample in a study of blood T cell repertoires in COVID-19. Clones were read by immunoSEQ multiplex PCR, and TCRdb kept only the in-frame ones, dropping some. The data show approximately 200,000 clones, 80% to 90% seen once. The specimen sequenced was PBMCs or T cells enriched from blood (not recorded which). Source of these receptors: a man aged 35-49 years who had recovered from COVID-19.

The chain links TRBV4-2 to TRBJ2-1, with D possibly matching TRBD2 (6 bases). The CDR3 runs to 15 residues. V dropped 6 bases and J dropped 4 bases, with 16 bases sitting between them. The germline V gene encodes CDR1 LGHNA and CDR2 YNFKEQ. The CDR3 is CASSQHGGPYNEQFF. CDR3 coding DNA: TGTGCCAGCAGTCAACACGGGGGACCTTACAATGAGCAGTTCTTC.

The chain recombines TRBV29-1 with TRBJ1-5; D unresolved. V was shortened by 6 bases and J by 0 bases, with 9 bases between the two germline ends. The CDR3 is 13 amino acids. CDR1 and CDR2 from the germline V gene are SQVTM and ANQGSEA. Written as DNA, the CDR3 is TGCAGCGTCGGACGGGATAGCAATCAGCCCCAGCATTTT. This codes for CSVGRDSNQPQHF.

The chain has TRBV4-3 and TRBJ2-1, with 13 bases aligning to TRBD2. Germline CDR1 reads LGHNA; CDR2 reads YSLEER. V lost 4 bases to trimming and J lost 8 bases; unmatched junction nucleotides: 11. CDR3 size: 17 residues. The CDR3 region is CASSPKGLAGVFDEQFF. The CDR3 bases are TGCGCCAGCAGCCCTAAAGGACTAGCGGGAGTGTTCGATGAGCAGTTCTTC.

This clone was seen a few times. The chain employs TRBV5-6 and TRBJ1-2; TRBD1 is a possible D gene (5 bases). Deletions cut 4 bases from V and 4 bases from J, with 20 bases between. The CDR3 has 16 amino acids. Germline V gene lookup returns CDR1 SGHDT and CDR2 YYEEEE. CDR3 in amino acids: CASSQGLVGRAYGYTF. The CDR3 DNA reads TGTGCCAGCAGCCAAGGCTTAGTAGGCAGGGCCTATGGCTACACCTTC.

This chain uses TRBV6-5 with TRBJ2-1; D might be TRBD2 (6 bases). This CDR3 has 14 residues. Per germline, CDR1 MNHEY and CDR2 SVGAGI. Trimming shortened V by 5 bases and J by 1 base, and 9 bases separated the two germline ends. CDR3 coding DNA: TGTGCCAGCAGTCAGAGCGGGTCCTACAATGAGCAGTTCTTC. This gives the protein CASSQSGSYNEQFF.

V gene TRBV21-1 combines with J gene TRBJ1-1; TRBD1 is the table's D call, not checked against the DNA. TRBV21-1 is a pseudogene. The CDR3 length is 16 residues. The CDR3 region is CASSRNRGRGVTEAFF. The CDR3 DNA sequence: TGTGCCAGCAGCAGAAACAGGGGGCGAGGGGTCACTGAAGCTTTCTTT.

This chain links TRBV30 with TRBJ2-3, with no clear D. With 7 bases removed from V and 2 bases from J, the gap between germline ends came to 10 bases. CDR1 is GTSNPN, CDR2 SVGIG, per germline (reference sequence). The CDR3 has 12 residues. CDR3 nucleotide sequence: TGTGCCTACACTACTAACACAGATACGCAGTATTTT. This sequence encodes CAYTTNTDTQYF.

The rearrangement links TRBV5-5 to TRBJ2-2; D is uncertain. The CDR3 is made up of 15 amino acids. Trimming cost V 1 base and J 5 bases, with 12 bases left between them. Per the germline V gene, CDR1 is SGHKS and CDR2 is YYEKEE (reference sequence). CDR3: CASSLWYPKTGELFF. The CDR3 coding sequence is TGTGCCAGCAGCTTGTGGTATCCTAAAACCGGGGAGCTGTTTTTT.

Written as DNA, the CDR3 is TGTGCCAGCAGCCGAGACAGGCGATTACACTACGAGCAGTACTTC. Its translation: CASSRDRRLHYEQYF. The rearrangement links TRBV6-5 to TRBJ2-7; possibly TRBD1 for D (6 bases). Germline lookup yields CDR1 MNHEY and CDR2 SVGAGI. CDR3 length: 15 residues. The germline V and J ends were trimmed by 6 bases and 3 bases, with 18 bases remaining between them.

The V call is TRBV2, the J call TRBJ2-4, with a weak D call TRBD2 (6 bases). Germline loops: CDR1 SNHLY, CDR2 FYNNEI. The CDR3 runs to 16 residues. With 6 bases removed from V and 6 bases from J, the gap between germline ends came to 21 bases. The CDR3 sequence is CASSATSGIGGNIQYF. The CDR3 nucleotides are TGTGCCAGCAGCGCAACCTCCGGGATCGGGGGAAACATTCAGTACTTC.

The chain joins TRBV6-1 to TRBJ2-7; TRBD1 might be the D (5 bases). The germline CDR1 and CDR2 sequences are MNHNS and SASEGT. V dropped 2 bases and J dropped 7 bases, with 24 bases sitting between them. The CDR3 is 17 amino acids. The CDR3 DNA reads TGTGCCAGCAGTGAATTGTCTGCCGCGGTCCAGGGTTTGGAGCAGTACGTC. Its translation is CASSELSAAVQGLEQYV.

The CDR3 region is CASSRQGLNEKLFF. In DNA, the CDR3 is TGTGCCAGCAGCCGACAGGGCCTTAATGAAAAACTGTTTTTT. The rearrangement links TRBV5-4 to TRBJ1-4; 7 nucleotides match TRBD1. This CDR3 has 14 residues. The V and J ends lost 4 bases and 4 bases, in that order; junction bases with no gene match: 4. From germline, CDR1 is SGHNT and CDR2 YYREEE (reference sequence). Drawing the rest from reference TRBV5-4 and TRBJ1-4, the complete variable domain is ETGVTQSPTHLIKTRGQQVTLRCSSQSGHNTVSWYQQALGQGPQFIFQYYREEENGRGNFPPRFSGLQFPNYSSELNVNALELDDSALYLCASSRQGLNEKLFFGSGTQLSVL.

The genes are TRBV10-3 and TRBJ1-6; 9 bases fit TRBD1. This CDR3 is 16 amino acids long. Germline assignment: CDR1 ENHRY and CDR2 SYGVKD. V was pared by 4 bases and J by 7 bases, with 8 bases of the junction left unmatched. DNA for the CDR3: TGTGCCATCAGTGTGGGACAGGGATTAGAAAATTCACCCCTCCACTTT. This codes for CAISVGQGLENSPLHF.

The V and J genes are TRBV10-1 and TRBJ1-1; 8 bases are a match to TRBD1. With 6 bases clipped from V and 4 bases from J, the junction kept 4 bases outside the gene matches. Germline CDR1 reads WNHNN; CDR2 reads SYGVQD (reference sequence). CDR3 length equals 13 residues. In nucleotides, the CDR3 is TGCGCCAGCAGCCAGGACAGGGCCACTGAAGCTTTCTTT. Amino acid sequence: CASSQDRATEAFF.

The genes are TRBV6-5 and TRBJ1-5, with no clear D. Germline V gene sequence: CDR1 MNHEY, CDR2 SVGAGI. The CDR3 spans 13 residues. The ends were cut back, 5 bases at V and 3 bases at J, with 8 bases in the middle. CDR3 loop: CASSTYFNQPQHF. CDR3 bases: TGTGCCAGCAGTACGTACTTCAATCAGCCCCAGCATTTT.

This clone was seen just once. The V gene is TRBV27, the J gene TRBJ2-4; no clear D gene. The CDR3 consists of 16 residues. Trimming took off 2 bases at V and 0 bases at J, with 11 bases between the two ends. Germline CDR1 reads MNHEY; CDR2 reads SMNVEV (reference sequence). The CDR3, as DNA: TGTGCCAGCAGTTTAGCACAGCACTCAGCCAAAAACATTCAGTACTTC. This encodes CASSLAQHSAKNIQYF.

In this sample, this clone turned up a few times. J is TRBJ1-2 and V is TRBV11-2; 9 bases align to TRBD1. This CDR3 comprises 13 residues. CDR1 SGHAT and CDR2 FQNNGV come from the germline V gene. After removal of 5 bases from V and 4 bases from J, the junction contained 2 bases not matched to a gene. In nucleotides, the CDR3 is TGTGCCAGCAGCCCGGGACAGGGCTATGGCTACACCTTC. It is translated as CASSPGQGYGYTF. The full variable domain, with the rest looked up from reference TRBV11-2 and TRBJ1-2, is EAGVAQSPRYKIIEKRQSVAFWCNPISGHATLYWYQQILGQGPKLLIQFQNNGVVDDSQLPKDRFSAERLKGVDSTLKIQPAKLEDSAVYLCASSPGQGYGYTFGSGTRLTVV.

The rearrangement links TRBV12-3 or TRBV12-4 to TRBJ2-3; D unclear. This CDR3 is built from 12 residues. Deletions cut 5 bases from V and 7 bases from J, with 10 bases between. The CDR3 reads CASSPVVHTQYF. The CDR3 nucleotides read TGTGCCAGCAGTCCAGTCGTGCATACGCAGTATTTT.

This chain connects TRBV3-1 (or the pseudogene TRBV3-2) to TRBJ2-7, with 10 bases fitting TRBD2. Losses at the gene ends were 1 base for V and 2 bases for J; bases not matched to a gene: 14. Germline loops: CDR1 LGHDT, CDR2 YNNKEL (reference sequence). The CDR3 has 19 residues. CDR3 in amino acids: CASSQGIPPLAGVTYEQYV. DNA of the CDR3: TGTGCCAGCAGCCAAGGAATCCCCCCTCTAGCGGGAGTTACCTACGAGCAGTACGTC.

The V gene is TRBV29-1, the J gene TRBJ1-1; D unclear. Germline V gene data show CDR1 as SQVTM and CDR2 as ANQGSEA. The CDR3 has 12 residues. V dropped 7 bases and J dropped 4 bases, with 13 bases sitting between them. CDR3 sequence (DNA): TGCAGCGCGGAGGGAGAGGGCACTGAAGCTTTCTTT. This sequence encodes CSAEGEGTEAFF.

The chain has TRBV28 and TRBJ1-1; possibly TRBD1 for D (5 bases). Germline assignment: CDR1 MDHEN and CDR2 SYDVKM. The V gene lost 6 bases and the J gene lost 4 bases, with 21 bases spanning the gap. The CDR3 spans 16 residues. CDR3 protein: CASSSDLRAGGTEAFF. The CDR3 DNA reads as TGTGCCAGCAGCTCCGACCTAAGGGCCGGGGGCACTGAAGCTTTCTTT. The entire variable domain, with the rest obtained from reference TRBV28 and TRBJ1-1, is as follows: DVKVTQSSRYLVKRTGEKVFLECVQDMDHENMFWYRQDPGLGLRLIYFSYDVKMKEKGDIPEGYSVSREKKERFSLILESASTNQTSMYLCASSSDLRAGGTEAFFGQGTRLTVV.

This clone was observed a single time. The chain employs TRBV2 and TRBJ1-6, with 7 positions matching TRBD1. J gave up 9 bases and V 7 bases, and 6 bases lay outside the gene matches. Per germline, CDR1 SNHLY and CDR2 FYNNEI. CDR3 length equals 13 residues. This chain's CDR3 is CASMVQGSSPLHF. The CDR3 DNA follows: TGTGCCAGCATGGTACAGGGGAGTTCACCCCTCCACTTT.